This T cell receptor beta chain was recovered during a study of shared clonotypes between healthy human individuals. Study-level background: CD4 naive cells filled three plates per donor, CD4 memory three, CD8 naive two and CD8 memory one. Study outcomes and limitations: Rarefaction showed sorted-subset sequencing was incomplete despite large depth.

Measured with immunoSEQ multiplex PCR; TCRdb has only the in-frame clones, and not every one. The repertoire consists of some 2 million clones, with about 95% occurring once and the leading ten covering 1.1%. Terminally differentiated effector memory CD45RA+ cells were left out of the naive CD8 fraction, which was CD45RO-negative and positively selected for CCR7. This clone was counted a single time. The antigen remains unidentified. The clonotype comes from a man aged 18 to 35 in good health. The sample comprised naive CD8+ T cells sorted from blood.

The CDR3 nucleotides are TGTGCCAGCAGTCCGACTAGCGACAATGAGCAGTTCTTC. Its translation: CASSPTSDNEQFF. The rearrangement joins TRBV27 to TRBJ2-1, with 8 bases matching TRBD2. CDR1 is MNHEY and CDR2 is SMNVEV in the germline V gene (reference sequence). With 5 bases clipped from V and 5 bases from J, the junction kept 2 bases outside the gene matches. CDR3 size: 13 residues.